This paragraph covers one TCR beta chain sequence. With 1 base removed from V and 1 base from J, the gap between germline ends came to 11 bases. The germline CDR1 and CDR2 sequences are SGHRS and YFSETQ. CDR3 length: 15 residues. The sample belongs to a study of blood T cell repertoires in COVID-19. Looking at the study overall: Donors in the United States, Italy and Spain gave samples during acute or convalescent COVID-19. The analysed material was cDNA or gDNA that came from T cells, B-cell-depleted T cells, or PBMCs.

Source study methods: Amplification of reference gene primers was used by the study to estimate nucleated cell counts. TCRdb keeps only in-frame clones here, not all; method: immunoSEQ multiplex PCR. V and J calls and clone size come straight from that table; D and trimming were deduced from the DNA. The table shows around 79,000 clones, with roughly 84% occurring only once. The TCR originated in a woman aged 55-70 years with acute or convalescent COVID-19. The chain joins TRBV5-1 to TRBJ1-1; D is possibly TRBD1 (5 bases). The sequencing sample was made of peripheral blood. Here the CDR3 DNA reads TGCGCCAGCAGCTTGCAGGGTCCGGAGAACACTGAAGCTTTCTTT. Amino acid sequence: CASSLQGPENTEAFF. Looking up the rest from reference TRBV5-1 and TRBJ1-1 gives the full variable domain: KAGVTQTPRYLIKTRGQQVTLSCSPISGHRSVSWYQQTPGQGLQFLFEYFSETQRNKGNFPGRFSGRQFSNSRSEMNVSTLELGDSALYLCASSLQGPENTEAFFGQGTRLTVV.